This T cell receptor (beta chain) was observed in a study of T cell changes during pregnancy in multiple sclerosis. V lost 0 bases, J lost 2 bases, and 18 bases lay in between. From germline, CDR1 is KGHSH and CDR2 LQKENI. This CDR3 has 18 amino acids. Data came from immunoSEQ multiplex PCR; TCRdb stores just in-frame clones and leaves some out. The data contain about 75,000 clones, around 90% of them singletons. This TCR came from a female donor with multiple sclerosis, enrolled in a pregnancy study. The source material was CD4+ T cells from peripheral blood mononuclear cells, sampled before pregnancy. The chain uses TRBV18 and TRBJ2-3; maybe TRBD1 (5 bases). The CDR3 nucleotides read TGTGCCAGCTCACCACCGTGGAATTGGGCAGGGCACACAGATACGCAGTATTTT. Translation: CASSPPWNWAGHTDTQYF.